This entry concerns a single T cell receptor (beta chain). These data come from a study of control samples from healthy donors and cancer patients. Germline V gene data show CDR1 as KGHDR and CDR2 as SFDVKD. V dropped 3 bases and J dropped 7; count of bases not matched to a gene: 15. This CDR3 comprises 18 residues. Produced via immunoSEQ multiplex PCR; TCRdb's table is partial and in-frame only. The sample has over 100,000 clones, about 92% seen once. This chain joins TRBV24-1 and TRBJ2-2; 8 nucleotides align to TRBD1. The specimen sequenced was blood. This clonotype was sampled from a woman between 45 and 60 years old in good health. The CDR3 is CATSDPKTGTGGYGELFF. CDR3 DNA sequence: TGTGCCACCAGTGATCCGAAAACCGGGACAGGTGGTTACGGGGAGCTGTTTTTT.